Given below is one T cell receptor (beta chain) in context. Antigen unknown. This CDR3 region has 12 residues. From germline, CDR1 is SEHNR and CDR2 FQNEAQ (reference sequence). The data are from a study of monozygotic twins with inflammatory bowel disease. No T cells were sorted before total RNA was taken from whole blood. Overall study results and limits: Support for any single strong IBD-associated signal or clonotype was not found.

With the 5' RACE reads reprocessed, TCRdb shows one record per CDR3 protein and no DNA. The repertoire table contains approximately 400,000 distinct CDR3 sequences. Sequencing was carried out using blood. This clonotype originated in a human donor with ulcerative colitis or Crohn's disease, or a healthy co-twin of an affected twin (not recorded which). V gene TRBV7-9 combines with J gene TRBJ1-2. The CDR3: CASSLGMRGYTF.